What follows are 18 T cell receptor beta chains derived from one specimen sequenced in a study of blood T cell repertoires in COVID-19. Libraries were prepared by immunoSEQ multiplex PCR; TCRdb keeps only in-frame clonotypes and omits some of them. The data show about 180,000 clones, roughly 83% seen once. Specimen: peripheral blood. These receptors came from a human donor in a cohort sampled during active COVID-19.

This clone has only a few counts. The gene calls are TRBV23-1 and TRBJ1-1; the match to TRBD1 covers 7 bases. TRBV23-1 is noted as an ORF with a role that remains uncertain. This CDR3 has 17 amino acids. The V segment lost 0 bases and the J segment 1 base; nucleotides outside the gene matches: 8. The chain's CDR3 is CASSQSPAGGTNTEAFF. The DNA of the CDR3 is TGCGCCAGCAGTCAATCCCCGGCAGGGGGGACGAACACTGAAGCTTTCTTT.

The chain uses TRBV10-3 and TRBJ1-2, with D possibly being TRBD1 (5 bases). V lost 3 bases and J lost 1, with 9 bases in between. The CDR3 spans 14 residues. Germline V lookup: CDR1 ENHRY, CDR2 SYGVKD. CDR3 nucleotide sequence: TGTGCCATCAGTGACCCGACAGATAACTATGGCTACACCTTC. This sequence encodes CAISDPTDNYGYTF.

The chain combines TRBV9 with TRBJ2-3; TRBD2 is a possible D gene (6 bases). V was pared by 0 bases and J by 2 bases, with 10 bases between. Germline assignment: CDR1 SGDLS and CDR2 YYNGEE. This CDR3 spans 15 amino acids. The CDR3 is CASSVGGTHTDTQYF. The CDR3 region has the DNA TGTGCCAGCAGCGTAGGAGGGACTCACACAGATACGCAGTATTTT.

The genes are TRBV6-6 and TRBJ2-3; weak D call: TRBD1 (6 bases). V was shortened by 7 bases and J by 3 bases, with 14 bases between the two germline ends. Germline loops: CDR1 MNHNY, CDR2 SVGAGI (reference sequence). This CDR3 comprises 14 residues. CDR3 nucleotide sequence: TGTGCCAGCAAGAGGCAGGGGATTACAGATACGCAGTATTTT. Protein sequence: CASKRQGITDTQYF.

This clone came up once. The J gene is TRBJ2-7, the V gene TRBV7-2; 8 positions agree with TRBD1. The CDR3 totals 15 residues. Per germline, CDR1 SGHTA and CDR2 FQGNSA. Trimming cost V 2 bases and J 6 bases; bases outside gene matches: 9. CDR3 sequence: CASSLRGRGLGEQYF. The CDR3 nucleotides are TGTGCCAGCAGCTTACGAGGCAGGGGGCTAGGCGAGCAGTACTTC.

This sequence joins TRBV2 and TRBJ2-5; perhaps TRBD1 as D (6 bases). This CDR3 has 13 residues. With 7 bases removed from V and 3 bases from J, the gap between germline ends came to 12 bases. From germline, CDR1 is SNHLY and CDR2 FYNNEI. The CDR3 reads CASKSGGEETQYF. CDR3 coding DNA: TGTGCCAGCAAGTCTGGGGGCGAAGAGACCCAGTACTTC. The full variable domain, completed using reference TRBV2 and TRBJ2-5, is EPEVTQTPSHQVTQMGQEVILRCVPISNHLYFYWYRQILGQKVEFLVSFYNNEISEKSEIFDDQFSVERPDGSNFTLKIRSTKLEDSAMYFCASKSGGEETQYFGPGTRLLVL.

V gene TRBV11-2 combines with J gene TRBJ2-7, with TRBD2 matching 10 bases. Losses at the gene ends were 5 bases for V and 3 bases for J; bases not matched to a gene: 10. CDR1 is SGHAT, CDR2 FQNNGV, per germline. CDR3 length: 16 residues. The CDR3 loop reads CASSHPLAGGGYEQYF. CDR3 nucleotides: TGTGCCAGCAGCCACCCCTTAGCGGGAGGTGGCTACGAGCAGTACTTC.

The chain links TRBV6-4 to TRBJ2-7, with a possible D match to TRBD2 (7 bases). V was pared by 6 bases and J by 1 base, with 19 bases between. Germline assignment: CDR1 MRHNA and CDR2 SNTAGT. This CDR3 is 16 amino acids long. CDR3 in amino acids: CASSHGGQCRSYEQYF. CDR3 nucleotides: TGTGCCAGCAGCCACGGGGGGCAATGTAGGTCCTACGAGCAGTACTTC.

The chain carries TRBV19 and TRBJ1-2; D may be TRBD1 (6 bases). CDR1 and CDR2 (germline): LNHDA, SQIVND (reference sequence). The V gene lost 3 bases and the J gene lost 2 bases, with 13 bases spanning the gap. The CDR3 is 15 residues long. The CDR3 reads CASSIQGMVNYGYTF. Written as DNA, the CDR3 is TGTGCCAGTAGTATTCAGGGGATGGTCAACTATGGCTACACCTTC.

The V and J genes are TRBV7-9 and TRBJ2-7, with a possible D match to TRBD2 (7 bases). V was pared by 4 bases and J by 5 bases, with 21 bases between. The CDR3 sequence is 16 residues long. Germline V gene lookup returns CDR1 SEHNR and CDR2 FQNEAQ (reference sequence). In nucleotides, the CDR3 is TGTGCCAGCAGCTCGCCCCGGGGGGCTGCCGGGGACGAGCAGTACTTC. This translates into CASSSPRGAAGDEQYF.

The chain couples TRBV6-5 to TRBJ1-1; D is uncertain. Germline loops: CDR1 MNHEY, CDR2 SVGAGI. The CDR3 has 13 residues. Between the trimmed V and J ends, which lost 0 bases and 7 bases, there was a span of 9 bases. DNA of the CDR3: TGTGCCAGCAGTTACTCGAGGGCAGGTGAAGCTTTCTTT. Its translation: CASSYSRAGEAFF.

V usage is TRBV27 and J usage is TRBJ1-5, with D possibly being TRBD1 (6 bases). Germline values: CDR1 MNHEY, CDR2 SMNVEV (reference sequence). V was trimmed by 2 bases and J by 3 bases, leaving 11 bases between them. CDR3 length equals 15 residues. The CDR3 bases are TGTGCCAGCAGTTTAAGCCAGGGGATCAATCAGCCCCAGCATTTT. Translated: CASSLSQGINQPQHF.

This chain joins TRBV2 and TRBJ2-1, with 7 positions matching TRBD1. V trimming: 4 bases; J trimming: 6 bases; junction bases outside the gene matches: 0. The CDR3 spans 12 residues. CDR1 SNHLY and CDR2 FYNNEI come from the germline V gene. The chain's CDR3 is CASSAGGNEQFF. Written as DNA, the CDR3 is TGTGCCAGCAGTGCAGGGGGCAATGAGCAGTTCTTC.

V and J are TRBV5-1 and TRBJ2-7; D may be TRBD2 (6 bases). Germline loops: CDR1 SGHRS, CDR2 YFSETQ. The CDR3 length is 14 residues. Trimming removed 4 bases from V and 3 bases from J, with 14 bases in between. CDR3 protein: CASSVRQGGYEQYF. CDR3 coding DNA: TGCGCCAGCAGCGTGCGGCAGGGAGGCTACGAGCAGTACTTC.

The DNA for the CDR3 is TGTGCCATCAGTGAGTCAAGGAGGGACACTGAAGCTTTCTTT. It yields the protein CAISESRRDTEAFF. The chain couples TRBV10-3 to TRBJ1-1; unclear D gene. The CDR3 extends over 14 amino acids. V lost 0 bases, J lost 3 bases, and 8 bases lay in between. CDR1 ENHRY and CDR2 SYGVKD come from the germline V gene.

CDR3 in amino acids: CASSLGPIAGGEQYF. The CDR3 DNA is TGTGCCAGCAGCTTAGGACCTATAGCGGGAGGCGAGCAGTACTTC. The rearrangement links TRBV7-2 to TRBJ2-7; 10 bases agree with TRBD2. V gave up 1 base and J gave up 6 bases; unmatched junction bases: 6. CDR3 length: 15 amino acids. CDR1 SGHTA and CDR2 FQGNSA come from the germline V gene.

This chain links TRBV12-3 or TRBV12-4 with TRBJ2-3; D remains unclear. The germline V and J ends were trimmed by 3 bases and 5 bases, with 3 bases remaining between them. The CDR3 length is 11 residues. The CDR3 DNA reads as TGTGCCAGCAGTTTCGGAGATACGCAGTATTTT. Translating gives CASSFGDTQYF.

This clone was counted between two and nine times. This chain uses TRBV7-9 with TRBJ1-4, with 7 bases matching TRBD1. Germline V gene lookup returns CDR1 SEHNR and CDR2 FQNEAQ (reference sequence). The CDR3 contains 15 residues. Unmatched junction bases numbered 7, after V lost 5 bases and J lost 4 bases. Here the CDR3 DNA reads TGTGCCAGCAGCGAAGGGACAGCAGTTAATGAAAAACTGTTTTTT. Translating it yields CASSEGTAVNEKLFF.